The 15 T cell receptor beta chains below come from one sample, sequenced in a study of T cell responses to AZD1222 COVID-19 vaccine. TCRdb keeps only in-frame clones here, not all; method: immunoSEQ multiplex PCR. The sample contains about 97,000 clones, about 86% of which appear only once. Sequencing used peripheral blood, obtained on day 0 of AZD1222 vaccination. The receptors were sampled from an adult in good health.

This clone was counted many times. CDR3 amino acids: CASSHYSDRGYSYEQYF. The CDR3 DNA follows: TGCGCCAGCAGCCATTATTCCGACAGGGGGTACTCCTACGAGCAGTACTTC. The gene calls are TRBV4-1 and TRBJ2-7; 9 positions match TRBD1. The V segment lost 3 bases and the J segment 0 bases; nucleotides outside the gene matches: 9. The CDR3 is made up of 17 amino acids. Germline V gene data show CDR1 as MGHRA and CDR2 as YSYEKL.

The chain uses TRBV29-1 and TRBJ2-1, with 9 bases aligning to TRBD2. Trimming cost V 0 bases and J 0 bases; bases outside gene matches: 3. The germline V gene has CDR1 SQVTM and CDR2 ANQGSEA. The CDR3 runs to 16 residues. CDR3 sequence: CSVEDQTSGSYNEQFF. For the CDR3, the DNA is TGCAGCGTTGAAGATCAGACTAGCGGCTCCTACAATGAGCAGTTCTTC.

This chain's CDR3 is CARTSGSNEQFF. As DNA, the CDR3 is TGTGCCAGGACTAGCGGGAGCAATGAGCAGTTCTTC. This chain uses TRBV30 with TRBJ2-1; 13 nucleotides match TRBD2. J lost 6 bases, V lost 8 bases, and 1 base had no gene match. Per germline, CDR1 GTSNPN and CDR2 SVGIG (reference sequence). This CDR3 region has 12 residues.

The gene calls are TRBV27 and TRBJ2-3, with unresolved D. V lost 1 base and J lost 8, with 13 bases in between. CDR1 is MNHEY, CDR2 SMNVEV, per germline (reference sequence). CDR3 size: 14 residues. The CDR3 DNA is TGTGCCAGCAGTTTATTTAATTGGATGGGTACGCAGTATTTT. Protein sequence: CASSLFNWMGTQYF.

The rearrangement joins TRBV3-1 (or the pseudogene TRBV3-2) to TRBJ1-4; D is ambiguous. The CDR3 has 13 residues. Germline lookup yields CDR1 LGHDT and CDR2 YNNKEL (reference sequence). Deletions cut 0 bases from V and 10 bases from J, with 9 bases between. The CDR3 DNA reads TGTGCCAGCAGCCAAGATGATCGAGGAAAACTGTTTTTT. Residues: CASSQDDRGKLFF.

J is TRBJ1-6 and V is TRBV3-1 (or the pseudogene TRBV3-2); D uncertain. Trimming cost V 0 bases and J 6 bases, with 3 bases left between them. CDR3 length equals 13 residues. Germline V gene sequence: CDR1 LGHDT, CDR2 YNNKEL (reference sequence). The CDR3 DNA sequence: TGTGCCAGCAGCCAAGATACTAATTCACCCCTCCACTTT. Its translation: CASSQDTNSPLHF.

In nucleotides, the CDR3 is TGTGCCAGCAGCTTGGGTACAGTTTCCACAGATACGCAGTATTTT. This translates into CASSLGTVSTDTQYF. The chain joins TRBV5-6 to TRBJ2-3, with no clear D. The germline V gene has CDR1 SGHDT and CDR2 YYEEEE. The V end was cut by 0 bases, the J end by 2 bases, with 10 bases between. The CDR3 contains 15 residues. The full variable domain, its missing parts supplied by reference TRBV5-6 and TRBJ2-3, is DAGVTQSPTHLIKTRGQQVTLRCSPKSGHDTVSWYQQALGQGPQFIFQYYEEEERQRGNFPDRFSGHQFPNYSSELNVNALLLGDSALYLCASSLGTVSTDTQYFGPGTRLTVL.

The gene calls are TRBV14 and TRBJ1-2, with a tentative D call TRBD1 (6 bases). The V gene's germline CDR1 is SGHDN and CDR2 FVKESK. Trimming cost V 5 bases and J 8 bases, with 12 bases left between them. The CDR3 contains 12 residues. The CDR3 DNA reads as TGTGCCAGCAGCATAGCCAGGGGAGGCTACACCTTC. Protein product: CASSIARGGYTF.

This chain uses TRBV30 with TRBJ1-1; D possibly corresponds to TRBD1 (6 bases). The CDR3 loop spans 14 amino acids. Germline V gives CDR1 GTSNPN, CDR2 SVGIG (reference sequence). Trimming cost V 7 bases and J 6 bases, with 21 bases left between them. The CDR3 is CASYTRTRGAEAFF. CDR3 nucleotide sequence: TGTGCCTCATATACACGGACAAGGGGGGCTGAAGCTTTCTTT.

In DNA form, the CDR3 reads TGTGCCAGCTCCCGTCGGGATGGGTCGAACACTGAAGCTTTCTTT. Protein product: CASSRRDGSNTEAFF. This chain connects TRBV18 to TRBJ1-1; no clear D gene. This CDR3 is 15 amino acids long. Trimming stripped 6 bases from V and 1 base from J, with 15 bases between. From germline, CDR1 is KGHSH and CDR2 LQKENI.

The V gene is TRBV4-3, the J gene TRBJ2-3; 10 nucleotides align to TRBD2. The CDR3 length is 17 residues. The V gene's germline CDR1 is LGHNA and CDR2 YSLEER. V lost 0 bases to trimming and J lost 5 bases; unmatched junction nucleotides: 8. CDR3 in DNA: TGCGCCAGCAGCCAAGACCCTAGCGGGAGCGCTGGAGATACGCAGTATTTT. Amino acids: CASSQDPSGSAGDTQYF.

The rearrangement links TRBV25-1 to TRBJ2-7; 10 bases align to TRBD1. V trimming: 6 bases; J trimming: 6 bases; junction bases outside the gene matches: 8. This CDR3 comprises 14 residues. In germline, CDR1 is MGHDK, CDR2 SYGVNS. CDR3 region: CASRARQGAGEQYF. The CDR3 region has the DNA TGTGCCAGCAGAGCACGACAGGGGGCCGGCGAGCAGTACTTC.

This rearrangement joins TRBV2 to TRBJ1-5, with D possibly matching TRBD1 (5 bases). The CDR3 length is 16 residues. V lost 3 bases and J lost 0, with 12 bases in between. CDR1 is SNHLY and CDR2 is FYNNEI in the germline V gene. The CDR3 DNA reads TGTGCCAGCAGTGATATCAGGGCGTCTAGCAATCAGCCCCAGCATTTT. It translates to CASSDIRASSNQPQHF. Using reference TRBV2 and TRBJ1-5 for the parts outside the CDR3, the full variable domain is EPEVTQTPSHQVTQMGQEVILRCVPISNHLYFYWYRQILGQKVEFLVSFYNNEISEKSEIFDDQFSVERPDGSNFTLKIRSTKLEDSAMYFCASSDIRASSNQPQHFGDGTRLSIL.

This clone was counted only a few times. The chain joins TRBV15 to TRBJ2-2; D might be TRBD1 (5 bases). V lost 0 bases to trimming and J lost 9 bases, with 14 bases between them. Per germline, CDR1 LNHNV and CDR2 YYDKDF (reference sequence). CDR3 length: 15 residues. CDR3 nucleotides: TGTGCCACCAGCAGAGATCGGAGCAGGGCCAGGGAGCTGTTTTTT. This encodes CATSRDRSRARELFF.

This clone was seen once. The chain carries TRBV30 and TRBJ1-1; D is uncertain. The CDR3 loop spans 11 amino acids. V lost 3 bases, J lost 5 bases, and 7 bases lay in between. Germline CDR1 GTSNPN, CDR2 SVGIG (reference sequence). CDR3 residues: CAWSRVTEAFF. CDR3 in DNA: TGTGCCTGGAGCCGGGTGACTGAAGCTTTCTTT.